A single sample is the source of the 6 T cell receptor beta chains below, sequenced in a study of blood T cell repertoires in COVID-19. Sequenced by immunoSEQ multiplex PCR; TCRdb stores in-frame clones only, minus some. This sample yields 120,000 to 150,000 clones, of which 85% to 90% are seen a single time; roughly 9.6% belongs to the top ten. The sequenced sample was peripheral blood. The receptors originated from a woman of 80 years or more with acute or convalescent COVID-19.

The CDR3 nucleotides read TGTGCCAGTAGTCTCCGGGACAGGGTCCGGGGGACGTTCAATCAGCCCCAGCATTTT. Translating gives CASSLRDRVRGTFNQPQHF. This rearrangement joins TRBV19 to TRBJ1-5; TRBD1 agrees at 9 bases. The CDR3 covers 19 residues. J gave up 3 bases and V 5 bases, and 17 bases lay outside the gene matches. From germline, CDR1 is LNHDA and CDR2 SQIVND (reference sequence). The full variable domain, its missing parts supplied by reference TRBV19 and TRBJ1-5, is DGGITQSPKYLFRKEGQNVTLSCEQNLNHDAMYWYRQDPGQGLRLIYYSQIVNDFQKGDIAEGYSVSREKKESFPLTVTSAQKNPTAFYLCASSLRDRVRGTFNQPQHFGDGTRLSIL.

The rearrangement joins TRBV27 to TRBJ1-1; D gene ambiguous. V was pared by 1 base and J by 1 base, with 4 bases between. This CDR3 has 13 residues. Looked up from germline, CDR1 is MNHEY and CDR2 is SMNVEV (reference sequence). This CDR3 reads CASSLWRNTEAFF. The CDR3 nucleotides read TGTGCCAGCAGTTTATGGAGGAACACTGAAGCTTTCTTT.

The chain carries TRBV3-1 (or the pseudogene TRBV3-2) and TRBJ1-5; 8 bases map to TRBD1. CDR1 is LGHDT, CDR2 YNNKEL, per germline (reference sequence). This CDR3 comprises 16 residues. V lost 1 base, J lost 3 bases, and 5 bases stayed unmatched. The CDR3 DNA follows: TGTGCCAGCAGCCAAGTACAGGGGGTACTCAATCAGCCCCAGCATTTT. Residues: CASSQVQGVLNQPQHF.

CDR3 loop: CASSPGVGRDTEAFF. CDR3 sequence (DNA): TGTGCCAGCAGCCCGGGGGTGGGTCGTGACACTGAAGCTTTCTTT. The chain links TRBV7-2 to TRBJ1-1, with TRBD1 as a possible D gene (5 bases). V lost 5 bases to trimming and J lost 3 bases, with 16 bases between them. From germline, CDR1 is SGHTA and CDR2 FQGNSA. The CDR3 loop spans 15 amino acids.

As for this clone: This specimen includes other DNA sequences encoding the same CDR3. This sequence joins TRBV7-2 and TRBJ1-1, with 7 bases lining up with TRBD1. Germline values: CDR1 SGHTA, CDR2 FQGNSA. V was clipped by 6 bases and J by 4 bases; unmatched bases: 5. The CDR3 length is 13 residues. The CDR3 spells CASSIQGGTEAFF. The CDR3 nucleotides are TGTGCCAGCAGTATCCAGGGGGGCACTGAAGCTTTCTTT.

This chain joins TRBV28 and TRBJ1-5; 8 nucleotides align to TRBD1. This CDR3 region has 17 residues. Trimming cost V 6 bases and J 3 bases; bases outside gene matches: 13. Germline V gives CDR1 MDHEN, CDR2 SYDVKM. The CDR3: CASSKPSGTGNNQPQHF. The CDR3 bases are TGTGCCAGCAGCAAACCTTCCGGGACAGGTAACAATCAGCCCCAGCATTTT.